The 11 T cell receptor beta chains listed next were all sequenced from one sample in a study of cytotoxic CD8 clonotypes in ibrutinib-treated CLL (dated by TCRdb to the early 2020s). Receptor amplification or capture employed the immunoSEQ multiplex PCR assay. The source is immuneACCESS, and TCRdb retained only in-frame sequences with V and J called. Part of the clones is not carried over; for the studies checked, unresolved V genes explain less than half of this, and the remainder is unexplained. The sample yields approximately 150,000 clones; about 88% were counted once. In total, the top ten clones hold around 3.1% of the sample. In light of the paper, this sample's time point label describes: progressive disease on ibrutinib. The sequencing here drew on PBMCs, taken at disease progression, from a patient treated with ibrutinib. Receptors were obtained from a human donor with chronic lymphocytic leukemia.

This sequence joins TRBV7-2 and TRBJ1-2; possibly TRBD1 for D (5 bases). Between the trimmed V and J ends, which lost 4 bases and 8 bases, there was a span of 11 bases. CDR3 length: 12 amino acids. CDR1 and CDR2 from the germline V gene are SGHTA and FQGNSA. The CDR3 region is CASSSLTEGYTF. The CDR3 nucleotides read TGTGCCAGCAGCTCCTTGACAGAAGGCTACACCTTC. The full variable domain, completed using reference TRBV7-2 and TRBJ1-2, is GAGVSQSPSNKVTEKGKDVELRCDPISGHTALYWYRQSLGQGLEFLIYFQGNSAPDKSGLPSDRFSAERTGGSVSTLTIQRTQQEDSAVYLCASSSLTEGYTFGSGTRLTVV.

V usage is TRBV27 and J usage is TRBJ2-1, with 9 bases lining up with TRBD2. Germline V gives CDR1 MNHEY, CDR2 SMNVEV (reference sequence). The V and J ends lost 3 bases and 7 bases, in that order; junction bases with no gene match: 10. This CDR3 is 16 amino acids long. CDR3 bases: TGTGCCAGCAGTTTTGCAGGGGTTAGCGGGAGAAATGAGCAGTTCTTC. Protein: CASSFAGVSGRNEQFF.

The sample holds one count of this clone. This chain's CDR3 is CASSIRDGRGSDTQYF. In nucleotides, the CDR3 is TGTGCCAGCAGCATCCGTGACGGGAGAGGATCAGATACGCAGTATTTT. The chain has TRBV9 and TRBJ2-3; weak D call: TRBD2 (6 bases). Deletions cut 4 bases from V and 4 bases from J, with 19 bases between. The germline V gene has CDR1 SGDLS and CDR2 YYNGEE. The CDR3 has 16 amino acids. The full variable domain, in which reference TRBV9 and TRBJ2-3 provide the parts outside the CDR3, is DSGVTQTPKHLITATGQRVTLRCSPRSGDLSVYWYQQSLDQGLQFLIQYYNGEERAKGNILERFSAQQFPDLHSELNLSSLELGDSALYFCASSIRDGRGSDTQYFGPGTRLTVL.

V gene TRBV11-2 combines with J gene TRBJ1-1; no clear D gene. CDR3 size: 14 residues. Between the trimmed V and J ends, which lost 3 bases and 0 bases, there was a span of 8 bases. The germline CDR1 and CDR2 sequences are SGHAT and FQNNGV. The CDR3 loop reads CASSFLGLNTEAFF. The CDR3 region has the DNA TGTGCCAGCAGCTTCCTCGGGCTGAACACTGAAGCTTTCTTT.

This chain joins TRBV11-2 and TRBJ1-2, with D possibly being TRBD1 (5 bases). The CDR3 sequence is 12 residues long. The germline CDR1 and CDR2 sequences are SGHAT and FQNNGV. The V and J ends lost 1 base and 10 bases respectively, with 10 bases between them. Written as DNA, the CDR3 is TGTGCCAGCAGCTTAGGGGGGGTTTTCTACACCTTC. This gives the protein CASSLGGVFYTF.

The V and J genes are TRBV29-1 and TRBJ2-5, with 9 bases fitting TRBD2. CDR1 is SQVTM and CDR2 is ANQGSEA in the germline V gene. The length of the CDR3 is 15 residues. The junction had 13 bases not matched to a gene; V was cut back by 6 bases and J by 5 bases. This chain's CDR3 is CSVALIAGVEETQYF. DNA of the CDR3: TGCAGCGTCGCCCTTATAGCGGGAGTTGAGGAGACCCAGTACTTC. Supplemented by reference TRBV29-1 and TRBJ2-5, the full variable domain reads SAVISQKPSRDICQRGTSLTIQCQVDSQVTMMFWYRQQPGQSLTLIATANQGSEATYESGFVIDKFPISRPNLTFSTLTVSNMSPEDSSIYLCSVALIAGVEETQYFGPGTRLLVL.

This chain links TRBV7-6 with TRBJ1-2; 7 bases line up with TRBD1. Germline CDR1 and CDR2: SGHVS and FNYEAQ. With 0 bases clipped from V and 0 bases from J, the junction kept 4 bases outside the gene matches. This CDR3 comprises 16 residues. The CDR3 loop reads CASSLARTGSNYGYTF. CDR3 coding DNA: TGTGCCAGCAGCTTAGCAAGGACAGGATCTAACTATGGCTACACCTTC.

The rearrangement uses TRBV7-6 and TRBJ1-1; D remains ambiguous. Trimming removed 2 bases from V and 3 bases from J, with 7 bases in between. Germline V gives CDR1 SGHVS, CDR2 FNYEAQ. The CDR3 sequence is 13 residues long. CDR3 residues: CASSLSRHTEAFF. CDR3 DNA: TGTGCCAGCAGCTTATCACGCCACACTGAAGCTTTCTTT.

In DNA form, the CDR3 reads TGTGCCACCGGCTGGTATGGCTACACCTTC. Residues: CATGWYGYTF. This chain joins TRBV28 and TRBJ1-2; unclear D gene. CDR3 length: 10 residues. V dropped 10 bases and J dropped 5 bases, with 8 bases sitting between them. Germline lookup yields CDR1 MDHEN and CDR2 SYDVKM.

The chain uses TRBV7-8 and TRBJ2-1; TRBD2 matches 9 bases. V was clipped by 1 base and J by 9 bases; unmatched bases: 10. Germline V gives CDR1 SGHVS, CDR2 FQNEAQ. The CDR3 length is 16 residues. CDR3 DNA: TGTGCCAGCAGCTTAGGGATAGCGGGAGCGGGCTTTGAGCAGTTCTTC. It encodes CASSLGIAGAGFEQFF.

The gene calls are TRBV5-6 and TRBJ1-3, with D unresolved. Between the trimmed V and J ends, which lost 3 bases and 2 bases, there was a span of 12 bases. CDR1 and CDR2 (germline): SGHDT, YYEEEE. This CDR3 has 15 residues. The DNA of the CDR3 is TGTGCCAGCAGCTCCCCCGGGGTAACTGGAAACACCATATATTTT. Translated, it gives CASSSPGVTGNTIYF.